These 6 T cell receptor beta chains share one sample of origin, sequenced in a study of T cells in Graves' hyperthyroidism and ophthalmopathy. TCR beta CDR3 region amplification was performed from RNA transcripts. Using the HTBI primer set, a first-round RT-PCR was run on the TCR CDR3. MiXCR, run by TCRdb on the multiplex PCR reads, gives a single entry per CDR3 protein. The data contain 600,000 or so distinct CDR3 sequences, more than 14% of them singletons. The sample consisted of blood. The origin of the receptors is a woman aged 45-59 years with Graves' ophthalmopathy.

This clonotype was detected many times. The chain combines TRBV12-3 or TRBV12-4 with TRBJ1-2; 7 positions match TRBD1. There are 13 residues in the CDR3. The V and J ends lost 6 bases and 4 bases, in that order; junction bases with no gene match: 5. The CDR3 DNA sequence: TGTGCCAGCAGCCGACAGGGTACCTATGGCTACACCTTC. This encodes CASSRQGTYGYTF.

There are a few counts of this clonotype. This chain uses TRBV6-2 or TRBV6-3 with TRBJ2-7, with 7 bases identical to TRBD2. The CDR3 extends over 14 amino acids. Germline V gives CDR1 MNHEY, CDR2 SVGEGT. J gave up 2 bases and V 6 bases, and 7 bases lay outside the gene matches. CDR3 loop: CASSQTSDAYEQYF. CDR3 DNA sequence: TGTGCCAGCAGCCAAACTAGCGACGCCTACGAGCAGTACTTC.

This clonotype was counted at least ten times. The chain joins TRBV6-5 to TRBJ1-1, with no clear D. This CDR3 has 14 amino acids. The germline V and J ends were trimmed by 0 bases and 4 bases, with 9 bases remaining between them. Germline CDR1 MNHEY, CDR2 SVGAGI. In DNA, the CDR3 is TGTGCCAGCAGTTACTCGGTCTCGGGCACTGAAGCTTTCTTT. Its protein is CASSYSVSGTEAFF.

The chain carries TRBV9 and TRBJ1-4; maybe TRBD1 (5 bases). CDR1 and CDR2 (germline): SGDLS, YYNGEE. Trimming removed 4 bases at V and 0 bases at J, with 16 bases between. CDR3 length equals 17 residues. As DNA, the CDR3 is TGTGCCAGCAGCCGCAGGGCAGAGTTTGCAACTAATGAAAAACTGTTTTTT. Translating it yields CASSRRAEFATNEKLFF. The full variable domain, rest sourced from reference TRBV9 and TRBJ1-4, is DSGVTQTPKHLITATGQRVTLRCSPRSGDLSVYWYQQSLDQGLQFLIQYYNGEERAKGNILERFSAQQFPDLHSELNLSSLELGDSALYFCASSRRAEFATNEKLFFGSGTQLSVL.

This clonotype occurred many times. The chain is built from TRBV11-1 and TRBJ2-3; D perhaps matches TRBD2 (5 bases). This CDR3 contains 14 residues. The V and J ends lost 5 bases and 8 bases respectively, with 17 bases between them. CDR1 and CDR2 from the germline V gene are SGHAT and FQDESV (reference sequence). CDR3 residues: CASSPGGSERTQYF. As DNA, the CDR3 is TGTGCCAGCAGCCCGGGTGGGAGCGAACGTACGCAGTATTTT.

As DNA, the CDR3 is TGTGCCAGCACCTACCTGATCGGGCCCCTGGGGAATGAGCAGTTCTTC. This gives the protein CASTYLIGPLGNEQFF. The chain recombines TRBV6-1 with TRBJ2-1; D unclear. The V gene lost 7 bases and the J gene lost 7 bases, with 23 bases spanning the gap. Germline CDR1 reads MNHNS; CDR2 reads SASEGT. The CDR3 loop spans 16 amino acids.